This record looks at one T cell receptor (beta chain) sequence and its context. Its antigen is currently unknown. In the PCR, 60 Vbeta and 13 Jbeta primers were used. Only in-frame clones appear in the TCRdb table, and some are missing; sequencing was by immunoSEQ multiplex PCR. The sample consists of some 130,000 clones, 80% of them appearing once. This record belongs to a study of cytomegalovirus exposure and HLA in healthy donors. Study-level information: An analysis done earlier identified almost 120 million unique TCR beta sequences from 150 million to 200 million T cells.

Trimming cost V 5 bases and J 5 bases; bases outside gene matches: 12. In germline, CDR1 is SGHTA, CDR2 FQGTGA. This CDR3 has 16 residues. Study outcomes and limitations: Most subjects had HLA-A and HLA-B alleles reportedly predicted accurately by TCR beta sequences.

Sequenced material: PBMCs. This sequence was found in a man aged 25 to 45 in good health. The chain recombines TRBV7-3 with TRBJ2-3, with 8 bases identical to TRBD1. The CDR3 protein is CASSPGQGAGGDTQYF. Written as DNA, the CDR3 is TGTGCCAGCAGCCCTGGACAGGGTGCCGGTGGAGATACGCAGTATTTT.